These 5 T cell receptor beta chains came from one sample sequenced in a study of blood T cell repertoires in COVID-19. Assay used: immunoSEQ multiplex PCR; TCRdb lists only in-frame clones, some missing. The sample shows approximately 350,000 clones, around 92% of them seen only once. What was sequenced was peripheral blood. The receptors were gathered from a woman in her twenties or thirties with COVID-19, enrolled during active disease.

This chain uses TRBV6-5 with TRBJ1-4; TRBD1 is a possible D gene (5 bases). The CDR3 is made up of 15 amino acids. CDR1 and CDR2 (germline): MNHEY, SVGAGI. V lost 0 bases, J lost 7 bases, and 12 bases lay in between. CDR3 bases: TGTGCCAGCAGTTACTCGACCGTGGGGGGTGAAAAACTGTTTTTT. It yields the protein CASSYSTVGGEKLFF.

The V gene is TRBV9, the J gene TRBJ1-3, with TRBD1 as a possible D gene (5 bases). The CDR3 runs to 14 residues. Trimming removed 4 bases at V and 0 bases at J, with 8 bases between. Per the germline V gene, CDR1 is SGDLS and CDR2 is YYNGEE. Here the CDR3 reads CASSSGNSGNTIYF. In DNA, the CDR3 is TGTGCCAGCAGCTCAGGGAACTCTGGAAACACCATATATTTT.

Only one count was recorded for this clone. V is TRBV7-8 and J is TRBJ2-7; weak D call: TRBD1 (6 bases). The germline CDR1 and CDR2 sequences are SGHVS and FQNEAQ. V lost 2 bases and J lost 3, with 11 bases in between. The CDR3 has 14 residues. As DNA, the CDR3 is TGTGCCAGCAGCTTAAGGGGGTATGACTACGAGCAGTACGTC. This translates into CASSLRGYDYEQYV.

The CDR3 bases are TGTGCCAGCAGCCTGGGGACAGGCATGGGCTACACCTTC. Residues: CASSLGTGMGYTF. The gene calls are TRBV27 and TRBJ1-2, with 8 bases lining up with TRBD1. With 6 bases clipped from V and 8 bases from J, the junction kept 8 bases outside the gene matches. CDR3 length equals 13 residues. Germline V lookup: CDR1 MNHEY, CDR2 SMNVEV (reference sequence).

The chain is built from TRBV27 and TRBJ2-1; no definite D call. The germline V gene has CDR1 MNHEY and CDR2 SMNVEV (reference sequence). The CDR3 consists of 16 residues. Trimming left V 6 bases short and J 1 base short, with 16 bases between. The CDR3 DNA follows: TGTGCCAGCAGATCAGAGGCCGGTAGGTCCTACAATGAGCAGTTCTTC. Its translation: CASRSEAGRSYNEQFF.